This TCR beta chain was observed in a study of OX40 agonist ivuxolimab in advanced cancers. Study at large: Previous treatment with anti-PD-1, anti-PD-L1 or anti-CTLA-4 therapy was allowed; about 37% had received some.

Whole-study findings and limits: Among some nonresponders, normalized T-cell clonal expansion was also low.

The CDR3 runs to 15 residues. Germline lookup yields CDR1 SGDLS and CDR2 YYNGEE. Trimming cost V 4 bases and J 2 bases, with 15 bases left between them. Assay used: immunoSEQ multiplex PCR; TCRdb lists only in-frame clones, some missing. The table lists tens of thousands of clones, about 90% of them singletons. Points on this clone: Its antigen is unidentified.

The sample was CD4+ or CD8+ T cells sorted from blood, taken in a trial of the OX40 agonist ivuxolimab. The sequence was collected from an adult with an advanced solid tumor such as melanoma, head and neck, liver or kidney cancer. The chain carries TRBV9 and TRBJ1-1; TRBD1 might be the D (5 bases). Written as DNA, the CDR3 is TGTGCCAGCAGCCGTTTGGGGGACTACAACACTGAAGCTTTCTTT. Translating it yields CASSRLGDYNTEAFF.